There are many counts of the clone carrying this T cell receptor beta chain. The sample comes from a study of shared clonotypes between healthy human individuals. The V end lost 7 bases, the J end lost 3 bases, and 18 bases lay between the germline ends. Germline CDR1 and CDR2: LGHNA and YNFKEQ. The CDR3 runs to 16 residues. The repertoire was sequenced with immunoSEQ multiplex PCR; TCRdb's copy has only in-frame clones and lacks some. The sample shows approximately 470,000 clones, around 73% of them seen only once. What was sequenced was PBMCs. This sequence joins TRBV4-2 and TRBJ2-2; D tentatively reads TRBD1 or TRBD2 (5 bases each). The TCR originated in a woman aged 40 to 55 in good health. Some clones in this sample may be carry-over from other donors' samples. CDR3 coding DNA: TGTGCCAGCAACCCATTGGGGCAGGGAGACACCGGGGAGCTGTTTTTT. Translating gives CASNPLGQGDTGELFF.